This TCR beta chain was obtained from a study of breast tumors, draining lymph nodes, adjacent tissues. In TCRdb, the multiplex PCR reads were re-called with MiXCR into one record per CDR3 protein. The data contain some 85,000 distinct CDR3 sequences, more than 25% of them seen just once; the ten biggest clones take up 8.1%. This clonotype was seen repeatedly, ten times or more. Antigen unknown. V lost 0 bases to trimming and J lost 2 bases, with 8 bases between them. This CDR3 has 15 amino acids. Germline V gene data show CDR1 as MGHRA and CDR2 as YSYEKL. Study results and limitations: The lymph node origin of tumor T cells was framed as consistent with a hypothesis, not demonstrated. Compared with lymph nodes, tumors were less diverse; compared with nontumor tissue, more. Tumor and nontumor repertoires were significantly more similar in luminal-like than in basal-like breast cancer.

Breast cancer patients provided tissue from their axillary draining lymph nodes. This TCR derives from a female donor with breast cancer. Some clones in this sample may be carry-over from other donors' samples. The chain joins TRBV4-1 to TRBJ2-1; D may be TRBD2 (6 bases). Sequences were obtained from axillary lymph node tissue. CDR3 amino acids: CASSQDSGAYNEQFF. In nucleotides, the CDR3 is TGCGCCAGCAGCCAAGATAGCGGAGCCTACAATGAGCAGTTCTTC.